One and the same sample provided the 22 T cell receptor beta chains below, sequenced in a study of cytomegalovirus exposure and HLA in healthy donors (dated by TCRdb to about 2017). Receptor libraries were prepared by the immunoSEQ multiplex PCR assay. The multiplex PCR relied on a mix of 60 forward primers for TCR Vbeta segments and 13 reverse primers for TCR Jbeta segments. TCRdb provides this immuneACCESS table in a form limited to in-frame rearrangements. Some clones are lacking; in checked studies, under half of them reflect an unresolved V gene, and why the rest are absent is not known. Within this sample are under 200,000 clones, with about 81% of them counted one time only. The ten biggest clones cover about 1.6% of the sample. The sequencing input was PBMCs. The receptor source for this set is a girl under 18 in good health and CMV-seropositive.

This clone has just one count. The J gene is TRBJ2-5, the V gene TRBV5-1; the match to TRBD1 covers 10 bases. Looked up from germline, CDR1 is SGHRS and CDR2 is YFSETQ. The CDR3 has 16 residues. The V gene end was trimmed by 4 bases and the J gene end by 5 bases; junction bases not matched to a gene: 11. CDR3 region: CASSAYPPGQGETQYF. The CDR3 bases are TGCGCCAGCAGCGCTTACCCACCGGGACAGGGGGAGACCCAGTACTTC. The whole variable domain, remainder taken from reference TRBV5-1 and TRBJ2-5, is KAGVTQTPRYLIKTRGQQVTLSCSPISGHRSVSWYQQTPGQGLQFLFEYFSETQRNKGNFPGRFSGRQFSNSRSEMNVSTLELGDSALYLCASSAYPPGQGETQYFGPGTRLLVL.

This chain joins TRBV7-8 and TRBJ1-2; D remains unclear. CDR1 and CDR2 from the germline V gene are SGHVS and FQNEAQ. The CDR3 spans 18 residues. The V end lost 1 base, the J end lost 5 bases, and 23 bases lay between the germline ends. The CDR3 loop is CASSLEVGGSGTVYGYTF. DNA of the CDR3: TGTGCCAGCAGCTTAGAGGTGGGCGGCAGCGGAACGGTGTATGGCTACACCTTC.

The gene calls are TRBV27 and TRBJ2-7, with D possibly matching TRBD1 (7 bases). CDR3 length: 15 residues. Germline CDR1 reads MNHEY; CDR2 reads SMNVEV (reference sequence). Trimming took 2 bases from V and 6 from J, leaving 17 bases between them. As DNA, the CDR3 is TGTGCCAGCAGTTTAAGGTTGGGGCAGGGGGGCGAGCAGTACTTC. The encoded protein is CASSLRLGQGGEQYF.

The rearrangement uses TRBV4-3 and TRBJ1-4; D unresolved. Trimming removed 0 bases at V and 8 bases at J, with 13 bases between. There are 15 residues in the CDR3. Germline lookup yields CDR1 LGHNA and CDR2 YSLEER. CDR3 sequence (DNA): TGCGCCAGCAGCCAAGACGTATACCGAGGGGAAAAACTGTTTTTT. It encodes CASSQDVYRGEKLFF.

This chain connects TRBV5-6 to TRBJ2-7; 11 bases line up with TRBD2. The CDR3 covers 16 residues. J gave up 2 bases and V 1 base, and 5 bases lay outside the gene matches. Germline CDR1 reads SGHDT; CDR2 reads YYEEEE. CDR3 residues: CASSLILAGAPYEQYF. The CDR3 DNA sequence: TGTGCCAGCAGCTTGATACTAGCGGGGGCCCCCTACGAGCAGTACTTC.

J is TRBJ2-7 and V is TRBV27; no clear D gene. Looked up from germline, CDR1 is MNHEY and CDR2 is SMNVEV (reference sequence). The V and J ends lost 5 bases and 1 base respectively, with 9 bases between them. CDR3 length: 13 residues. The DNA for the CDR3 is TGTGCCAGCAGTCCTACTAAATCCTACGAGCAGTACTTC. It translates to CASSPTKSYEQYF.

This clone occurred once. J is TRBJ1-1 and V is TRBV7-8; tentative D call: TRBD1 (6 bases). The germline V and J ends were trimmed by 6 bases and 1 base, with 15 bases remaining between them. CDR3 length equals 15 residues. Per germline, CDR1 SGHVS and CDR2 FQNEAQ. The CDR3 spells CASSPTGRGNTEAFF. The CDR3 nucleotides read TGTGCCAGCAGTCCAACAGGGAGGGGGAACACTGAAGCTTTCTTT. Variable domain in full (rest from reference TRBV7-8 and TRBJ1-1): GAGVSQSPRYKVAKRGQDVALRCDPISGHVSLFWYQQALGQGPEFLTYFQNEAQLDKSGLPSDRFFAERPEGSVSTLKIQRTQQEDSAVYLCASSPTGRGNTEAFFGQGTRLTVV.

The chain couples TRBV9 to TRBJ2-7, with TRBD1 matching 7 bases. The trim removed 0 bases at V and 5 bases at J, leaving 8 bases unmatched. The CDR3 has 15 residues. Looked up from germline, CDR1 is SGDLS and CDR2 is YYNGEE. The CDR3 reads CASSVAETGYDEQYF. CDR3 nucleotides: TGTGCCAGCAGCGTAGCGGAGACAGGGTACGACGAGCAGTACTTC.

The V and J genes are TRBV7-2 and TRBJ1-5, with 7 bases that match TRBD1. J lost 0 bases, V lost 1 base, and 6 bases had no gene match. CDR1 SGHTA and CDR2 FQGNSA come from the germline V gene. The CDR3 is 17 residues long. The CDR3 reads CASSLVGTDNSNQPQHF. In nucleotides, the CDR3 is TGTGCCAGCAGCTTAGTCGGGACAGACAATAGCAATCAGCCCCAGCATTTT.

This sequence joins TRBV29-1 and TRBJ2-3; D is possibly TRBD2 (6 bases). The ends were cut back, 3 bases at V and 5 bases at J, with 15 bases in the middle. The germline gives CDR1 SQVTM, CDR2 ANQGSEA. There are 14 residues in the CDR3. The CDR3 reads CSVERGPAGDTQYF. In DNA form, the CDR3 reads TGCAGCGTTGAGCGGGGACCCGCCGGAGATACGCAGTATTTT.

This clone showed up just once. The gene calls are TRBV9 and TRBJ1-1; D is unresolved. The CDR3 sequence is 16 residues long. Trimming removed 0 bases from V and 3 bases from J, with 15 bases in between. The germline CDR1 and CDR2 sequences are SGDLS and YYNGEE. For the CDR3, the DNA is TGTGCCAGCAGCGTAGTATCCGGGTTAGGAGACACTGAAGCTTTCTTT. It codes for CASSVVSGLGDTEAFF.

The rearrangement joins TRBV6-5 to TRBJ2-1, with D perhaps TRBD2 (6 bases). The V end lost 4 bases, the J end lost 0 bases, and 7 bases lay between the germline ends. CDR1 is MNHEY, CDR2 SVGAGI, per germline. This CDR3 has 14 residues. DNA for the CDR3: TGTGCCAGCAGTTGGCGGGGCTCCTACAATGAGCAGTTCTTC. This codes for CASSWRGSYNEQFF.

This clone has just a few counts. This sequence joins TRBV28 and TRBJ2-7, with 7 bases aligning to TRBD1. Germline loops: CDR1 MDHEN, CDR2 SYDVKM. The CDR3 runs to 13 residues. The V and J ends lost 6 bases and 5 bases, in that order; junction bases with no gene match: 7. Here the CDR3 reads CASSTGDRDEQYF. The CDR3 DNA reads TGTGCCAGCAGCACAGGGGATCGGGACGAGCAGTACTTC.

This sequence joins TRBV14 and TRBJ2-3; D possibly corresponds to TRBD1 (6 bases). Germline V gives CDR1 SGHDN, CDR2 FVKESK. CDR3 length: 17 amino acids. The ends were cut back, 1 base at V and 2 bases at J, with 16 bases in the middle. CDR3 nucleotide sequence: TGTGCCAGCAGCCAAGTTCTAGGGGGAAGAATCACAGATACGCAGTATTTT. Protein: CASSQVLGGRITDTQYF.

V is TRBV25-1 and J is TRBJ1-1, with a weak D call TRBD1 (5 bases). Between the trimmed V and J ends, which lost 6 bases and 0 bases, there was a span of 14 bases. In germline, CDR1 is MGHDK, CDR2 SYGVNS. CDR3 length: 15 amino acids. The CDR3 coding sequence is TGTGCCAGCAGCCCCCAGGGTGCCATGAACACTGAAGCTTTCTTT. Translated, it gives CASSPQGAMNTEAFF.

The chain couples TRBV7-9 to TRBJ2-5; 10 positions agree with TRBD2. The CDR3 spans 14 residues. The germline CDR1 and CDR2 sequences are SEHNR and FQNEAQ (reference sequence). The J segment lost 5 bases and the V segment lost 3 bases, leaving 3 bases of the junction unmatched. This CDR3 reads CASSFSGGPETQYF. DNA for the CDR3: TGTGCCAGCAGCTTTAGCGGGGGGCCGGAGACCCAGTACTTC.

V is TRBV30 and J is TRBJ1-1, with D possibly TRBD1 on 5 matching bases. CDR1 GTSNPN and CDR2 SVGIG come from the germline V gene (reference sequence). V was cut by 2 bases and J by 0 bases, with 10 bases left in between. This CDR3 contains 14 residues. CDR3 bases: TGTGCCTGGAGTCAGGGCCGTATGAACACTGAAGCTTTCTTT. It translates to CAWSQGRMNTEAFF.

Here the CDR3 DNA reads TGTGCCAGCAGTTCCGGGACAGGGTTAGGCACTGAAGCTTTCTTT. Translation: CASSSGTGLGTEAFF. The rearrangement joins TRBV6-6 to TRBJ1-1, with TRBD1 matching over 9 bases. J lost 4 bases, V lost 4 bases, and 7 bases had no gene match. Per the germline V gene, CDR1 is MNHNY and CDR2 is SVGAGI (reference sequence). The CDR3 loop spans 15 amino acids.

The chain links TRBV4-3 to TRBJ1-3; weak D call: TRBD1 (6 bases). The V gene's germline CDR1 is LGHNA and CDR2 YSLEER. The ends were cut back, 5 bases at V and 0 bases at J, with 11 bases in the middle. There are 15 residues in the CDR3. This CDR3 is CASSSLGGSGNTIYF. The CDR3 DNA reads as TGCGCCAGCAGCTCCTTAGGGGGCTCTGGAAACACCATATATTTT.

This rearrangement joins TRBV4-3 to TRBJ2-4, with 11 bases aligning to TRBD2. The CDR3 length is 17 residues. Per the germline V gene, CDR1 is LGHNA and CDR2 is YSLEER. The ends lost 2 bases at V and 8 bases at J; junction bases unmatched: 11. The CDR3 is CASSQFPLAGGEDIQYF. CDR3 nucleotides: TGCGCCAGCAGCCAATTTCCTCTAGCGGGGGGAGAGGACATTCAGTACTTC.

The sample holds one count of this clone. The rearrangement uses TRBV5-6 and TRBJ2-2; 13 nucleotides align to TRBD2. J was trimmed by 4 bases and V by 4 bases; bases with no gene match: 1. CDR1 SGHDT and CDR2 YYEEEE come from the germline V gene. The CDR3 has 15 amino acids. The CDR3 region is CASSRLAGGTGELFF. The CDR3 nucleotides are TGTGCCAGCAGCCGACTAGCGGGAGGCACCGGGGAGCTGTTTTTT.

The chain carries TRBV25-1 and TRBJ2-2; a weak D match, TRBD2 (6 bases). There are 13 residues in the CDR3. V gave up 1 base and J gave up 8 bases, with 8 bases separating them. Germline assignment: CDR1 MGHDK and CDR2 SYGVNS. In nucleotides, the CDR3 is TGTGCCAGCAGTGAATTGGAGGGAGGGGAGCTGTTTTTT. It yields the protein CASSELEGGELFF.